This is a list of T cell receptor beta chains from one sample in a study of response to subunit inactivated influenza vaccine. TCRdb fed the RT-PCR reads into MiXCR, producing one record per CDR3 protein. The sample shows hundreds of thousands of distinct CDR3 sequences, about 15% of them seen only once. The sample was PBMCs from blood, taken roughly 13 days after vaccination. These receptors all stem from a man between 45 and 60 years old who received an inactivated influenza vaccine. The CDR3 runs from the conserved cysteine through the conserved F or W. D genes are given only for firm matches. Rows may omit the clone size; those that give it use once, few, many or a size class.

cdr3_nt	cdr3_aa	v_call	d_call	j_call	clone_size
TGCAGTGCTGAGGGGCGGGGTCCCTCCTACGAGCAGTACTTC	CSAEGRGPSYEQYF	TRBV20-1	-	TRBJ2-7	-
TGTGCCAGCAGCTTATTCGGGGGCGGTCAGCCCCAGCATTTT	CASSLFGGGQPQHF	TRBV7-2	-	TRBJ1-5	-
TGTGCCATCAGCGCCCCGGGACAGCAGTTCTTC	CAISAPGQQFF	TRBV10-3	-	TRBJ2-1	-
TGCGCCAGCAGCTTGGACACCCGAACCGGGGAGCTGTTTTTT	CASSLDTRTGELFF	TRBV5-1	-	TRBJ2-2	-
TGTGCCAGCAGCGTAGGGCAGGGGGCCTACGAGCAGTACTTC	CASSVGQGAYEQYF	TRBV9	TRBD1	TRBJ2-7	many
TGCGCCAGCAGCCAACCGACTAGCGGGAGAGGTAATGAGCAGTTCTTC	CASSQPTSGRGNEQFF	TRBV4-1	TRBD2	TRBJ2-1	-
TGTGCCAGCAGTTTTGGGCCGGCAGAGACCCAGTACTTC	CASSFGPAETQYF	TRBV12-3/TRBV12-4	-	TRBJ2-5	few
TGTGCCAGCAGCCCGTTAGCGACCTCCTACAATGAGCAGTTCTTC	CASSPLATSYNEQFF	TRBV4-2	-	TRBJ2-1	once
TGTGCCAGCAGTTCATATACAGGGATTGGAGGCTACACCTTC	CASSSYTGIGGYTF	TRBV12-3/TRBV12-4	-	TRBJ1-2	-
TGCAGTGCTAGGGACCCAAAGAACACTGAAGCTTTCTTT	CSARDPKNTEAFF	TRBV20-1	-	TRBJ1-1	-
TGTGCCAGCAGTGAGTTGAACAGGGGGCTATCTGGGGCCAACGTCCTGACTTTC	CASSELNRGLSGANVLTF	TRBV2	TRBD1	TRBJ2-6	few
TGTGCCATCAGTGACCCTCCGGGACTGTTATACAATGAGCAGTTCTTC	CAISDPPGLLYNEQFF	TRBV10-3	-	TRBJ2-1	many
TGCGCCAGCAGCAGAGACCGGGACCGAGGTTGGGAGCTGTTTTTT	CASSRDRDRGWELFF	TRBV5-1	-	TRBJ2-2	-
TGTGCCAGCAGCTTAGCGACGGCGGGCGGTAAAGAGACCCAGTACTTC	CASSLATAGGKETQYF	TRBV7-2	-	TRBJ2-5	-
TGCGCCAGCAGCGAACAGGGACTAGTCAGCGATGAGCAGTTCTTC	CASSEQGLVSDEQFF	TRBV5-1	TRBD2	TRBJ2-1	-
TGTGCCAGCAGCGTACAACAGGGGGCGAACACCGGGGAGCTGTTTTTT	CASSVQQGANTGELFF	TRBV7-2	TRBD1	TRBJ2-2	few
TGTGCCAGCAGTTTACGGGGAAAGGTCGAAAGGGGCTACACCTTC	CASSLRGKVERGYTF	TRBV12-3/TRBV12-4	-	TRBJ1-2	-
TGTGCCACCAGCAGCGAGATAGGAAGGACAACTACGAACACCGGGGAGCTGTTTTTT	CATSSEIGRTTTNTGELFF	TRBV15	-	TRBJ2-2	few
TGTGCCATCAGTGAGAGGATTGCTGATAGCAATCAGCCCCAGCATTTT	CAISERIADSNQPQHF	TRBV10-3	-	TRBJ1-5	-
TGTGCCAGCAGCCAAGGGGTCAGTGGGAACCAAGAGACCCAGTACTTC	CASSQGVSGNQETQYF	TRBV3-1	-	TRBJ2-5	few
TGTGCCATCGGACGAGAGAGCTTAGAGACCCAGTACTTC	CAIGRESLETQYF	TRBV10-3	-	TRBJ2-5	-
TGTGCCAGCAGCGCCTGGGCAGGGGACTACGAGCAGTACTTC	CASSAWAGDYEQYF	TRBV7-6	-	TRBJ2-7	few
TGTGCCAGCAGCTTTAAGGGGTACTACGAGCAGTACTTC	CASSFKGYYEQYF	TRBV7-9	-	TRBJ2-7	few
TGCGCCAGCACCACCGGGACAGGGATCTACGAGCAGTACTTC	CASTTGTGIYEQYF	TRBV10-2	TRBD1	TRBJ2-7	many
TGTGCCAGCAGCCGGGCTGGAACCTATGGCTACACCTTC	CASSRAGTYGYTF	TRBV6-1	-	TRBJ1-2	few
TGTGCCTGGGGCGCAAAGAAAGGGACCACAGATACGCAGTATTTT	CAWGAKKGTTDTQYF	TRBV30	-	TRBJ2-3	few
TGTGCCAGCAGTTTAATGCGGGACACCATATATTTT	CASSLMRDTIYF	TRBV28	-	TRBJ1-3	-
TGTGCCAGCAGCTTAGCGCTAAGCTACGAGCAGTACTTC	CASSLALSYEQYF	TRBV7-2	-	TRBJ2-7	many
TGTGCCAGCAGCGACGCAGGGGCAGTGGGGGGCTACACCTTC	CASSDAGAVGGYTF	TRBV13	-	TRBJ1-2	-
TGTGCCAGCAGCCCCGTTGGGGCTAGCGGGAATTCCTACGAGCAGTACTTC	CASSPVGASGNSYEQYF	TRBV5-5	TRBD2	TRBJ2-7	-
TGTGCCATCAGTGTCGGAAACGCCGGCAACACCGGGGAGCTGTTTTTT	CAISVGNAGNTGELFF	TRBV10-3	-	TRBJ2-2	few